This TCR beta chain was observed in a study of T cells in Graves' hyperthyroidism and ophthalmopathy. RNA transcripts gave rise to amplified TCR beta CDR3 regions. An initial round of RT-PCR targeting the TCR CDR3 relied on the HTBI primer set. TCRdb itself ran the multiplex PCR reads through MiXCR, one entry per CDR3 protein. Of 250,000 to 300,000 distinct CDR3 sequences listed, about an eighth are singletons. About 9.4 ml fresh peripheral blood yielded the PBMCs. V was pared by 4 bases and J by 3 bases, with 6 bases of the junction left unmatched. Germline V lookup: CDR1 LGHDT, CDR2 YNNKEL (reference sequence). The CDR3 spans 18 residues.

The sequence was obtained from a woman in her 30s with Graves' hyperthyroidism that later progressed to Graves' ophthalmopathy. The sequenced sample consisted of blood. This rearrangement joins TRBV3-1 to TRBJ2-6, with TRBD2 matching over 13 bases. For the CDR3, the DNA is TGTGCCAGCAGCCGCGGACTAGCGGGAGAAAGTGGGGCCAACGTCCTGACTTTC. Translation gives CASSRGLAGESGANVLTF.